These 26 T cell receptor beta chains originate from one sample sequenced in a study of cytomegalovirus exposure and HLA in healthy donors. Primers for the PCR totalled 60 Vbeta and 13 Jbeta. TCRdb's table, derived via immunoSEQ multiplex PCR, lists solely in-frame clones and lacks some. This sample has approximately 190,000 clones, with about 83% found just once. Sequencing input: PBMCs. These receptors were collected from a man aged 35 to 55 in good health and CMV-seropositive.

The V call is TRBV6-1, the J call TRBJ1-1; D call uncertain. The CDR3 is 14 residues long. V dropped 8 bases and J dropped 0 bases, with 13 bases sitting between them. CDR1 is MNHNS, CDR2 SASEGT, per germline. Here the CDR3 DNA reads TGTGCCAGCCGACGGGAGCGGGTGAACACTGAAGCTTTCTTT. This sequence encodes CASRRERVNTEAFF.

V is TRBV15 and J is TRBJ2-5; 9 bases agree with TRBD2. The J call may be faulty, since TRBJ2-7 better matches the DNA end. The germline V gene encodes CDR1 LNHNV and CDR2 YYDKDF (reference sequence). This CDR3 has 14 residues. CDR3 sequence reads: CATSPGTSYYEQYF. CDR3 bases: TGTGCCACCAGCCCAGGGACTAGCTACTACGAGCAGTACTTC.

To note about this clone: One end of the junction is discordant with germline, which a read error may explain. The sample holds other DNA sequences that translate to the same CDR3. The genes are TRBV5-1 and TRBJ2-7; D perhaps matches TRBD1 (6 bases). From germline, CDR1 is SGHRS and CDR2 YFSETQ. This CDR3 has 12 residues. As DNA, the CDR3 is TGCGCCAGCAGGGGGGACACCTACGAGCAGTACTTT. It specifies CASRGDTYEQYF.

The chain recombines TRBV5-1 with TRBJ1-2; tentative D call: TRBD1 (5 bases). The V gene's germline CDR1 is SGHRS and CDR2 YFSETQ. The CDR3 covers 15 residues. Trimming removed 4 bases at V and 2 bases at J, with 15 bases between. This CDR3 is CASSASGQGNYGYTF. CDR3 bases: TGCGCCAGCAGCGCCTCCGGGCAGGGAAACTATGGCTACACCTTC.

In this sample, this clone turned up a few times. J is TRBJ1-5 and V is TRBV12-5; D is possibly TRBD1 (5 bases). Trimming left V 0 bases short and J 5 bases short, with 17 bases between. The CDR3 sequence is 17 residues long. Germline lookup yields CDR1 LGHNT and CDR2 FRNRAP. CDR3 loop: CASGLVGGGINDQPQHF. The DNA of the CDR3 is TGTGCTAGTGGTTTGGTTGGGGGGGGGATCAACGATCAGCCCCAGCATTTT.

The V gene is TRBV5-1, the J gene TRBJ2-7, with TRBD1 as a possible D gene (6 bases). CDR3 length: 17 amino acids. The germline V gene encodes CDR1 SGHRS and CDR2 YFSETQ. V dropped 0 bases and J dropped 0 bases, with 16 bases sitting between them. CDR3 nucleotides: TGCGCCAGCAGCTTGGCGCTGACAGACAGGAGCTCCTACGAGCAGTACTTC. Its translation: CASSLALTDRSSYEQYF.

The CDR3 DNA sequence: TGCGCCAGCAGCCCCGGGACAGGGGGCGACGGCTACACCTTC. This encodes CASSPGTGGDGYTF. The V call is TRBV5-1, the J call TRBJ1-2; 12 positions agree with TRBD1. The CDR3 has 14 residues. With V trimmed by 4 bases and J by 8 bases, 6 bases remained unmatched. Looked up from germline, CDR1 is SGHRS and CDR2 is YFSETQ.

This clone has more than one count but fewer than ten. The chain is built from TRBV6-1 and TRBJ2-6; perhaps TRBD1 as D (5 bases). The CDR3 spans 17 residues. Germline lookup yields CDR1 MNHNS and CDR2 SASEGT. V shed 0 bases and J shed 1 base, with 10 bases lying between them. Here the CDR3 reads CASSEAATASGANVLTF. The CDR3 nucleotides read TGTGCCAGCAGTGAAGCTGCGACAGCTTCTGGGGCCAACGTCCTGACTTTC.

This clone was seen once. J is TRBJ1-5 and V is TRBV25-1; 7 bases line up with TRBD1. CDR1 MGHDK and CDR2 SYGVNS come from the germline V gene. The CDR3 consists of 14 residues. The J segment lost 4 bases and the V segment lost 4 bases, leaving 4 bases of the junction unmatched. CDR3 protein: CASSGLQGNQPQHF. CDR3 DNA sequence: TGTGCCAGCAGTGGACTACAGGGGAATCAGCCCCAGCATTTT.

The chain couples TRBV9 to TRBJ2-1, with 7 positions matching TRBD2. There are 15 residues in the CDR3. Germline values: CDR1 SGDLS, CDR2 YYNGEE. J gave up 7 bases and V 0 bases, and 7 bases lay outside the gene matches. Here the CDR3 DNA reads TGTGCCAGCAGCGTAGGGGCGGGAGAGGCGAATGAGCAGTTCTTC. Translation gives CASSVGAGEANEQFF.

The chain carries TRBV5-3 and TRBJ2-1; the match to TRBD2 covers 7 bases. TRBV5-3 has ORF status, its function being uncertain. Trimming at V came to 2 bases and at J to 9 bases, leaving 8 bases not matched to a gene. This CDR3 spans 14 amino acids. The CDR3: CARSFGCGSPEQFF. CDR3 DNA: TGTGCCAGAAGCTTCGGTTGCGGGAGCCCTGAGCAGTTCTTC.

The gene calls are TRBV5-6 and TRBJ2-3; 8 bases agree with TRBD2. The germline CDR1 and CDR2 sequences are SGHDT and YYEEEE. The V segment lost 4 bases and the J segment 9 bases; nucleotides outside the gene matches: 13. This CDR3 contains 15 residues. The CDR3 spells CASSDGLAGYITQYF. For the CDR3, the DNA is TGTGCCAGCAGCGATGGACTAGCTGGATATATCACGCAGTATTTT.

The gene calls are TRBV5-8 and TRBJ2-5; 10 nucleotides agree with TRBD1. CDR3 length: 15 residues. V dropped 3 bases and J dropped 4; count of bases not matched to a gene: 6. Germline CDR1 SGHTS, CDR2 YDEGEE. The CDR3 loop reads CASSWDRGVLETQYF. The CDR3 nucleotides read TGTGCCAGCAGCTGGGACAGGGGAGTGTTAGAGACCCAGTACTTC.

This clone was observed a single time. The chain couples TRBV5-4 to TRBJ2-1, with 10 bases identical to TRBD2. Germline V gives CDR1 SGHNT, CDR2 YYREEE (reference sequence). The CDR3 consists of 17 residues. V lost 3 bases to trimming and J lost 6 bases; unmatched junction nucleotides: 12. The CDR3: CASSSETAGGPSNEQFF. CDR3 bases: TGTGCCAGCAGCTCGGAAACAGCGGGAGGGCCCAGCAATGAGCAGTTCTTC.

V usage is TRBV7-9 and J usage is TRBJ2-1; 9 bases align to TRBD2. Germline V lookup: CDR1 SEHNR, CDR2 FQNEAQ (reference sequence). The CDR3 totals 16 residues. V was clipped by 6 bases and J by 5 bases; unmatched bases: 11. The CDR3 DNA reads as TGTGCCAGCAGTATCGCAAATAGACTAGCGGACAATGAGCAGTTCTTC. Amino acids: CASSIANRLADNEQFF.

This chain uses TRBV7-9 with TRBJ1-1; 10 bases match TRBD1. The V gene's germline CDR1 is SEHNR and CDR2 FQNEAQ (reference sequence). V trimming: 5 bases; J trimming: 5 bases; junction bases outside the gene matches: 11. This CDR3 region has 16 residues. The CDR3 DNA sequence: TGTGCCAGCAGCATAGGGGTAGGACAGGGGGGGACTGAAGCTTTCTTT. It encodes CASSIGVGQGGTEAFF.

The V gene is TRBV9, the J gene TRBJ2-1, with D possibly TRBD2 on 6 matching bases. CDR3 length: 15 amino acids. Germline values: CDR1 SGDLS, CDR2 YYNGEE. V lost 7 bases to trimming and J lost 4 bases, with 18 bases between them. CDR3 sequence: CASAFSAGKYNEQFF. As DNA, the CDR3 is TGTGCCAGCGCTTTCTCCGCGGGGAAGTACAATGAGCAGTTCTTC.

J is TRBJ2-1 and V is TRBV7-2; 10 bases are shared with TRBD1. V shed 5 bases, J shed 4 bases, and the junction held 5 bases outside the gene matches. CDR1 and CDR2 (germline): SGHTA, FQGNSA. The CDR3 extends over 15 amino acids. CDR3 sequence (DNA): TGTGCCAGCAGCCCCCGGGACAGGGGATACAATGAGCAGTTCTTC. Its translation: CASSPRDRGYNEQFF.

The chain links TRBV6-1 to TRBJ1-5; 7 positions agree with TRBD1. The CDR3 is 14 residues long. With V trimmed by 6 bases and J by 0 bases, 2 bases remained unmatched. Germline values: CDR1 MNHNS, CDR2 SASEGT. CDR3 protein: CASSGQDSNQPQHF. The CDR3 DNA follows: TGTGCCAGCAGCGGACAGGATAGCAATCAGCCCCAGCATTTT.

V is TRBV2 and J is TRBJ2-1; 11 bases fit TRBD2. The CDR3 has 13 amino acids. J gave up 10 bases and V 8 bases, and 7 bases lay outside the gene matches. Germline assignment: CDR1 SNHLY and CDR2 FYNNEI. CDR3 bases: TGTGCCAGCTTGGGACTAGCGGCAGGCGAGCAGTTCTTC. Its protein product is CASLGLAAGEQFF.

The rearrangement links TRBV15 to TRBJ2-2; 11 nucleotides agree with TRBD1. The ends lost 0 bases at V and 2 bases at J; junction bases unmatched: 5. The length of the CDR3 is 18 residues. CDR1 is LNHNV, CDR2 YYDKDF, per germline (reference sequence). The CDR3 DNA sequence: TGTGCCACCAGCAGAGAGTATGGGACAGGGGGTAACACCGGGGAGCTGTTTTTT. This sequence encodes CATSREYGTGGNTGELFF.

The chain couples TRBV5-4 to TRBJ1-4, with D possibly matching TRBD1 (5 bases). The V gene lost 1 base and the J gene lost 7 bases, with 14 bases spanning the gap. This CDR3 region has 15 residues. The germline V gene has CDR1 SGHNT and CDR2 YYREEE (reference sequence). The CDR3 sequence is CASSLMGGSGEKLFF. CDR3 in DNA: TGTGCCAGCAGCTTGATGGGGGGGTCTGGTGAAAAACTGTTTTTT.

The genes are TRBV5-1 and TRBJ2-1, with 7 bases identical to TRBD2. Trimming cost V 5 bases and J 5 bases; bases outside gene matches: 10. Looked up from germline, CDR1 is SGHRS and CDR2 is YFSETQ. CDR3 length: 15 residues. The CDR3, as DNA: TGCGCCAGCAGTATCGGGCTAGCGGACGACAATGAGCAGTTCTTC. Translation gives CASSIGLADDNEQFF.

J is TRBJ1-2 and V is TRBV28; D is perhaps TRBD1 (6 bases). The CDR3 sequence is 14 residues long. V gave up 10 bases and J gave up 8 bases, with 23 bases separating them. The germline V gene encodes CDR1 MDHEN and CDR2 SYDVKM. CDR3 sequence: CATVSPGTPRGYTF. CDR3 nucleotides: TGTGCCACCGTTTCGCCCGGGACACCTCGAGGCTACACCTTC.

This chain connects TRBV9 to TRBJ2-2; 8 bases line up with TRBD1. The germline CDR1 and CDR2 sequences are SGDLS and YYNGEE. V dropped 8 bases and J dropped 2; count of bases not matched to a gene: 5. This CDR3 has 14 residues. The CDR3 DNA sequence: TGTGCCAGTTCCGACAGGGGAAACACCGGGGAGCTGTTTTTT. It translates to CASSDRGNTGELFF.

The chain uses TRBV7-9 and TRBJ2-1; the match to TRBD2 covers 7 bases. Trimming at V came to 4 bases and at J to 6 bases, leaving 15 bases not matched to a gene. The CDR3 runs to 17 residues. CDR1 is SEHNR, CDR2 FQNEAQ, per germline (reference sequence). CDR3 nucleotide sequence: TGTGCCAGCAGCTCGACCCCTAGCGGACGGGGAGGCAATGAGCAGTTCTTC. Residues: CASSSTPSGRGGNEQFF.